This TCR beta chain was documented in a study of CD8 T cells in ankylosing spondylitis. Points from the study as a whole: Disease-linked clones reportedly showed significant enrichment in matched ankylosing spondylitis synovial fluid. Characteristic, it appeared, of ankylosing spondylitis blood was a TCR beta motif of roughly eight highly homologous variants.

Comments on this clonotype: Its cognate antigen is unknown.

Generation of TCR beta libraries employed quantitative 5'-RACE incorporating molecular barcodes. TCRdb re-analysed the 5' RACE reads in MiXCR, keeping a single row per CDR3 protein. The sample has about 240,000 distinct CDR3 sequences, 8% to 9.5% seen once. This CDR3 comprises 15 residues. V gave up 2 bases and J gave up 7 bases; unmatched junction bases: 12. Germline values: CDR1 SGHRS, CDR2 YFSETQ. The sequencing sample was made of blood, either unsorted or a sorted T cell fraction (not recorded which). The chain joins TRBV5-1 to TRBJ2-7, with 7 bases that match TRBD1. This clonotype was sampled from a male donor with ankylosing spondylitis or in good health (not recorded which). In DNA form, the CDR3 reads TGCGCCAGCAGCTTAACAGGGGCGTCCACGGGGGAGCAGTACTTC. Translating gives CASSLTGASTGEQYF.